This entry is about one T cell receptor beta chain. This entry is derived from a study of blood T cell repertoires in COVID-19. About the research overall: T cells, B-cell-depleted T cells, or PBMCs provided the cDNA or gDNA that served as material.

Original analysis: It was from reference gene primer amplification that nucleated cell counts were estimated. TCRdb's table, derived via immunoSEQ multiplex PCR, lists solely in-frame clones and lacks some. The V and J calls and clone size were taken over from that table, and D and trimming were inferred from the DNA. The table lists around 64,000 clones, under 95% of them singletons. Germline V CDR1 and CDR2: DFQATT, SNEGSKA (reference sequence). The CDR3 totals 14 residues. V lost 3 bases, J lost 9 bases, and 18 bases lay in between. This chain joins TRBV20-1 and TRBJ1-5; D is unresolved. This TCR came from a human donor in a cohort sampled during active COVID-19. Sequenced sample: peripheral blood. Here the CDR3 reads CSASPTSKPGPQHF. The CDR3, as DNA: TGCAGTGCTAGTCCAACTTCTAAGCCGGGGCCCCAGCATTTT.